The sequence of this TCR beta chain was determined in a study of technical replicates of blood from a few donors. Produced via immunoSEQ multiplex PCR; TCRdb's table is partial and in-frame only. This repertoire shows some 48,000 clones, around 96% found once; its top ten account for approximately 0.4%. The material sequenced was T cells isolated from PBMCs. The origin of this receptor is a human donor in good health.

The CDR3 nucleotides read TGTGCCAGCACAGGACAGGGATTTAACTATGGCTACACCTTC. This sequence encodes CASTGQGFNYGYTF. The chain is built from TRBV28 and TRBJ1-2; 8 bases align to TRBD1. V trimming: 7 bases; J trimming: 1 base; junction bases outside the gene matches: 5. Germline V CDR1 and CDR2: MDHEN, SYDVKM. The CDR3 covers 14 residues.